These 17 T cell receptor beta chains came from one sample sequenced in a study of control samples from healthy donors and cancer patients. Sequencing was performed with immunoSEQ multiplex PCR; in TCRdb, only in-frame clones are kept and a portion is missing. This table holds fewer than 30,000 clones, about 87% found once. The sequenced material came from PBMCs. The receptors stem from a woman between 35 and 50 years old with lung cancer.

The gene calls are TRBV3-1 (or the pseudogene TRBV3-2) and TRBJ1-6; possible D gene TRBD1, 6 bases. Germline V gives CDR1 LGHDT, CDR2 YNNKEL (reference sequence). V dropped 4 bases and J dropped 10 bases, with 17 bases sitting between them. CDR3 length: 15 amino acids. CDR3 sequence (DNA): TGTGCCAGCAGCCGAGGGGGGACGGTTAGCTCACCCCTCCACTTT. This sequence encodes CASSRGGTVSSPLHF.

This chain uses TRBV6-5 with TRBJ2-5; 12 bases align to TRBD2. J lost 4 bases, V lost 6 bases, and 6 bases had no gene match. The germline gives CDR1 MNHEY, CDR2 SVGAGI. CDR3 length: 15 amino acids. Written as DNA, the CDR3 is TGTGCCAGCAGCCGGCTAGCGGGGGGGCGAGAGACCCAGTACTTC. Translation: CASSRLAGGRETQYF.

The rearrangement joins TRBV28 to TRBJ2-7, with unresolved D. The V end lost 2 bases, the J end lost 8 bases, and 16 bases lay between the germline ends. This CDR3 has 14 residues. Germline CDR1 reads MDHEN; CDR2 reads SYDVKM. The CDR3 reads CASSLPRQSAKQYF. CDR3 DNA sequence: TGTGCCAGCAGTTTACCCCGCCAGTCGGCGAAGCAGTACTTC.

The chain has TRBV6-6 and TRBJ2-2; 10 nucleotides match TRBD1. With V trimmed by 6 bases and J by 6 bases, 4 bases remained unmatched. The CDR3 length is 14 residues. The V gene's germline CDR1 is MNHNY and CDR2 SVGAGI (reference sequence). CDR3 coding DNA: TGTGCCAGCAGAACCGGACAGGGGGCCGGGGAGCTGTTTTTT. Translated, it gives CASRTGQGAGELFF.

The gene calls are TRBV6-5 and TRBJ2-2; no firm D call. V lost 6 bases to trimming and J lost 1 base, with 9 bases between them. CDR3 size: 14 residues. Germline V gene sequence: CDR1 MNHEY, CDR2 SVGAGI. CDR3 DNA: TGTGCCAGCAGCCCCAGGCGGAACACCGGGGAGCTGTTTTTT. Its translation: CASSPRRNTGELFF.

Points on this clone: This specimen includes other DNA sequences encoding the same CDR3. This chain uses TRBV28 with TRBJ2-7; D possibly uses TRBD1 or TRBD2 (7 bases each). Germline CDR1 is MDHEN and CDR2 is SYDVKM. The V and J ends lost 2 bases and 6 bases respectively, with 23 bases between them. The CDR3 consists of 17 residues. CDR3: CASSLIEPGGEGGEQYF. The CDR3 nucleotides are TGTGCCAGCAGTTTAATCGAGCCAGGGGGGGAGGGTGGCGAGCAGTACTTC.

This clone was counted between two and nine times. The rearrangement uses TRBV4-1 and TRBJ1-6; 7 bases match TRBD1. Germline values: CDR1 MGHRA, CDR2 YSYEKL. V shed 4 bases, J shed 6 bases, and the junction held 9 bases outside the gene matches. This CDR3 has 16 residues. CDR3 in DNA: TGCGCCAGCAGCCCTTTTTCCGGGACAGTTAATTCACCCCTCCACTTT. This codes for CASSPFSGTVNSPLHF.

This clone was counted a few times. J is TRBJ1-5 and V is TRBV11-2; 8 nucleotides match TRBD1. The length of the CDR3 is 14 residues. The germline V gene encodes CDR1 SGHAT and CDR2 FQNNGV. The trim removed 5 bases at V and 9 bases at J, leaving 9 bases unmatched. The CDR3 is CASSRVQGVAPQHF. Written as DNA, the CDR3 is TGTGCCAGCAGCAGGGTACAGGGGGTCGCGCCCCAGCATTTT.

The rearrangement joins TRBV7-2 to TRBJ2-5; TRBD2 aligns across 14 bases. CDR1 and CDR2 (germline): SGHTA, FQGNSA. CDR3 length: 18 amino acids. After removal of 5 bases from V and 4 bases from J, the junction contained 12 bases not matched to a gene. The CDR3 DNA reads as TGTGCCAGCAGCCGGAGAGGACTAGCGGGGGGCCTATTAGAGACCCAGTACTTC. It codes for CASSRRGLAGGLLETQYF.

The chain carries TRBV27 and TRBJ2-5, with D possibly called TRBD1 or TRBD2 (5 bases each). The CDR3 consists of 14 residues. V was trimmed by 5 bases and J by 0 bases, leaving 10 bases between them. Germline V lookup: CDR1 MNHEY, CDR2 SMNVEV (reference sequence). CDR3 bases: TGTGCCAGCAGTCCACTAGGGGACCAAGAGACCCAGTACTTC. Residues: CASSPLGDQETQYF.

V is TRBV24-1 and J is TRBJ1-2; 8 bases map to TRBD1. Trimming cost V 5 bases and J 6 bases; bases outside gene matches: 1. CDR1 and CDR2 (germline): KGHDR, SFDVKD. This CDR3 comprises 12 residues. The CDR3 sequence: CATSVGQDGYTF. CDR3 sequence (DNA): TGTGCCACCAGTGTGGGACAGGATGGCTACACCTTC.

The rearrangement joins TRBV12-3 or TRBV12-4 to TRBJ1-1; D not certain. The CDR3 extends over 13 amino acids. Trimming cost V 4 bases and J 1 base, with 7 bases left between them. The CDR3 protein is CASSWHPNTEAFF. The DNA for the CDR3 is TGTGCCAGCAGTTGGCATCCGAACACTGAAGCTTTCTTT.

This rearrangement joins TRBV11-3 to TRBJ1-2, with D perhaps TRBD1 (6 bases). In germline, CDR1 is SGHNT, CDR2 YENEEA. The CDR3 consists of 15 residues. V was trimmed by 2 bases and J by 3 bases, leaving 13 bases between them. Written as DNA, the CDR3 is TGTGCCAGCAGCTTATCAGGGGCCCGAGACTATGGCTACACCTTC. Protein product: CASSLSGARDYGYTF.

V gene TRBV24-1 combines with J gene TRBJ2-1; TRBD2 agrees at 8 bases. Looked up from germline, CDR1 is KGHDR and CDR2 is SFDVKD. The trim removed 3 bases at V and 0 bases at J, leaving 3 bases unmatched. The CDR3 loop spans 16 amino acids. CDR3 nucleotide sequence: TGTGCCACCAGTGATCCGAGCGGGGGCTCCTACAATGAGCAGTTCTTC. Translation gives CATSDPSGGSYNEQFF.

This clone turned up a few times. The chain links TRBV15 to TRBJ1-5; no reliable D call. CDR1 and CDR2 from the germline V gene are LNHNV and YYDKDF (reference sequence). V gave up 5 bases and J gave up 2 bases, with 13 bases separating them. The CDR3 is 15 residues long. CDR3: CATSLRYAGNQPQHF. The CDR3 nucleotides are TGTGCCACCAGCTTAAGGTACGCGGGCAATCAGCCCCAGCATTTT. The full variable domain, in which reference TRBV15 and TRBJ1-5 provide the parts outside the CDR3, is DAMVIQNPRYQVTQFGKPVTLSCSQTLNHNVMYWYQQKSSQAPKLLFHYYDKDFNNEADTPDNFQSRRPNTSFCFLDIRSPGLGDTAMYLCATSLRYAGNQPQHFGDGTRLSIL.

V usage is TRBV7-3 and J usage is TRBJ2-5; 13 bases map to TRBD2. V gave up 4 bases and J gave up 6 bases; unmatched junction bases: 8. The CDR3 is made up of 16 amino acids. Germline V CDR1 and CDR2: SGHTA, FQGTGA. For the CDR3, the DNA is TGTGCCAGCAGCTCAGCCGGGACTAGCGGGACGAAGACCCAGTACTTC. This encodes CASSSAGTSGTKTQYF.

J is TRBJ2-1 and V is TRBV11-2, with 8 bases identical to TRBD2. This CDR3 has 16 residues. With 5 bases clipped from V and 5 bases from J, the junction kept 11 bases outside the gene matches. Looked up from germline, CDR1 is SGHAT and CDR2 is FQNNGV. CDR3: CASSPTGAGGHNEQFF. The DNA for the CDR3 is TGTGCCAGCAGCCCTACTGGGGCGGGGGGACACAATGAGCAGTTCTTC.